This TCR beta chain originates from a study of blood T cell repertoires in COVID-19. The repertoire was sequenced with immunoSEQ multiplex PCR; TCRdb's copy has only in-frame clones and lacks some. This sample has about 160,000 clones, with around nine tenths found just once. Germline-derived CDR1 and CDR2 are MGHRA and YSYEKL. This CDR3 has 14 amino acids. V was cut by 1 base and J by 4 bases, with 10 bases left in between. J is TRBJ1-2 and V is TRBV4-1, with D perhaps matching TRBD1 (5 bases). What was sequenced was peripheral blood. This clonotype was sampled from a woman in her 70s with COVID-19, enrolled during active disease. The CDR3 coding sequence is TGCGCCAGCAGCCAAGTTGGGGGGAGCTATGGCTACACCTTC. This gives the protein CASSQVGGSYGYTF.